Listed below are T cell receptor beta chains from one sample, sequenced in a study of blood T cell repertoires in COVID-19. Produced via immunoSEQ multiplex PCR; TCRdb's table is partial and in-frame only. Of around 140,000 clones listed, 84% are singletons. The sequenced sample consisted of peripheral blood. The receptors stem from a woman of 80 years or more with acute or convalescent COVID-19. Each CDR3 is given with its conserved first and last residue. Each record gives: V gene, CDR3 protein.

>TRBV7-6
CASSPARGQGNQPQHF
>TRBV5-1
CASTWDTAYEQYF
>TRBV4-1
CASSQDPVRQARRTDTQYF
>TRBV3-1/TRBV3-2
CASSQDLAGGNLLETQYF
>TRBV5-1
CASSLPRDFKETQYF
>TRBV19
CATRSRSTYGYTF
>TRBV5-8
CASSRGQLNTEAFF
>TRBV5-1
CASSLGAGNTEAFF
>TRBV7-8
CALVQGEGDTQYF
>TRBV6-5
CASSYSGTGAGNTIYF
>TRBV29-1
CSVDGLYGYTF
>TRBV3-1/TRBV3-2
CASSARRRGPGSPLHF
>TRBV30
CAWSGPGLGNSPLHF
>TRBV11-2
CASSSIQGAPRALHF
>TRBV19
CASSSPAEGSYEQYF
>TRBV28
CASSRPDRGNQPQHF